Shown below are 14 T cell receptor beta chains from a single sample sequenced in a study of T-cell reconstitution after alpha-beta-depleted transplantation in children (dated by TCRdb to the mid-2010s). The library was produced with PCR. Sequencing used an Illumina HiSeq 2500. To normalize quantification of the TCRbeta repertoire, the TCR libraries were built with molecular barcoding that relied on unique molecular identifiers. The public reads were run again by TCRdb, first through fastp at Q25 and then through MiXCR, and only productive beta chains were kept. Rows merge per CDR3 protein into single entries with the most common DNA and genes. The sample data list some 530,000 distinct CDR3 sequences, and around 12% of these were observed just once. More than 5.5% of the sample is taken by the ten largest. The starting material was PBMCs from the stem cell graft donor, obtained from the stem cell graft. All receptors derive from a human donor who donated a stem cell graft to a child with combined immunodeficiency.

The V gene is TRBV5-1, the J gene TRBJ2-3; 7 bases agree with TRBD1. The length of the CDR3 is 17 residues. The V segment lost 3 bases and the J segment 2 bases; nucleotides outside the gene matches: 12. Germline assignment: CDR1 SGHRS and CDR2 YFSETQ. In DNA form, the CDR3 reads TGCGCCAGCAGCTCCGACAGGGACCTAACCGCCACAGATACGCAGTATTTT. Amino acids: CASSSDRDLTATDTQYF.

The V call is TRBV6-1, the J call TRBJ2-3; 15 bases fit TRBD2. Germline loops: CDR1 MNHNS, CDR2 SASEGT. Trimming cost V 4 bases and J 5 bases; bases outside gene matches: 7. This CDR3 contains 17 residues. The DNA for the CDR3 is TGTGCCAGCAGTGGTCGGACTAGCGGGAGGGCCCAAGATACGCAGTATTTT. Translated: CASSGRTSGRAQDTQYF.

The J gene is TRBJ1-1, the V gene TRBV13; 8 positions agree with TRBD1. The germline gives CDR1 PRHDT, CDR2 FYEKMQ (reference sequence). This CDR3 region has 12 residues. Unmatched junction bases numbered 3, after V lost 6 bases and J lost 6 bases. CDR3 loop: CASRRQGPEAFF. The CDR3 DNA reads as TGTGCCAGCAGGCGACAGGGGCCTGAAGCTTTCTTT. Full variable domain (rest looked up from reference TRBV13 and TRBJ1-1): AAGVIQSPRHLIKEKRETATLKCYPIPRHDTVYWYQQGPGQDPQFLISFYEKMQSDKGSIPDRFSAQQFSDYHSELNMSSLELGDSALYFCASRRQGPEAFFGQGTRLTVV.

The genes are TRBV28 and TRBJ2-2, with 10 bases lining up with TRBD1. In germline, CDR1 is MDHEN, CDR2 SYDVKM. CDR3 length: 15 residues. The V segment lost 5 bases and the J segment 7 bases; nucleotides outside the gene matches: 7. The CDR3 DNA reads TGTGCCAGCAGTGGGACAGGGGTTCTCGTCGGGGAGCTGTTTTTT. Translation gives CASSGTGVLVGELFF.

V is TRBV6-2 or TRBV6-3 and J is TRBJ2-7; 8 nucleotides match TRBD2. Germline CDR1 is MNHEY and CDR2 is SVGEGT. V shed 2 bases, J shed 1 base, and the junction held 7 bases outside the gene matches. The CDR3 covers 16 residues. The CDR3 DNA is TGTGCCAGCAGTTACACGAGCGGGAGAGGTTCCTACGAGCAGTACTTC. This gives the protein CASSYTSGRGSYEQYF.

This clonotype was detected ten times or more. The chain employs TRBV29-1 and TRBJ2-5; either TRBD1 or TRBD2 may supply D (6 bases each). The CDR3 has 13 residues. CDR1 SQVTM and CDR2 ANQGSEA come from the germline V gene. V was cut by 5 bases and J by 1 base, with 11 bases left in between. The CDR3 spells CSVWGAFQETQYF. DNA of the CDR3: TGCAGCGTTTGGGGGGCTTTCCAAGAGACCCAGTACTTC.

This clonotype was counted ten times or more. The gene calls are TRBV12-3 or TRBV12-4 and TRBJ2-7; D uncertain. CDR3 length: 14 amino acids. Trimming pared 4 bases from V and 0 bases from J, leaving 10 bases between. The CDR3 reads CASSYQYPSYEQYF. CDR3 coding DNA: TGTGCCAGCAGTTACCAGTATCCCTCCTACGAGCAGTACTTC.

The chain couples TRBV4-3 to TRBJ2-2; 15 bases line up with TRBD2. V lost 4 bases to trimming and J lost 4 bases; unmatched junction nucleotides: 7. CDR3 size: 18 residues. Looked up from germline, CDR1 is LGHNA and CDR2 is YSLEER. Here the CDR3 DNA reads TGCGCCAGCAGCCCGGGGACTAGCGGGAGGTTGGCCACCGGGGAGCTGTTTTTT. Encoded protein: CASSPGTSGRLATGELFF.

There are many counts of this clonotype. V gene TRBV29-1 combines with J gene TRBJ2-3; TRBD1 aligns across 10 bases. The CDR3 length is 16 residues. The germline CDR1 and CDR2 sequences are SQVTM and ANQGSEA. The V segment lost 0 bases and the J segment 6 bases; nucleotides outside the gene matches: 9. Written as DNA, the CDR3 is TGCAGCGTTGAAGATCTGGGGACAGGGGAGGCGGATACGCAGTATTTT. Protein sequence: CSVEDLGTGEADTQYF.

In this sample, this clonotype turned up many times. The V gene is TRBV28, the J gene TRBJ2-7; no clear D gene. Germline V CDR1 and CDR2: MDHEN, SYDVKM. The CDR3 length is 13 residues. The germline V and J ends were trimmed by 5 bases and 0 bases, with 8 bases remaining between them. The CDR3, as DNA: TGTGCCAGCAGTCTTCCACTCTCCTACGAGCAGTACTTC. Amino acid sequence: CASSLPLSYEQYF.

This clonotype was found many times. This chain links TRBV10-3 with TRBJ2-5, with D unclear. CDR3 length equals 11 residues. The V end lost 3 bases, the J end lost 2 bases, and 1 base lay between the germline ends. Germline assignment: CDR1 ENHRY and CDR2 SYGVKD. CDR3 loop: CAISEQETQYF. CDR3 nucleotide sequence: TGTGCCATCAGTGAACAAGAGACCCAGTACTTC.

The table lists this clonotype with a few counts. V and J are TRBV25-1 and TRBJ2-7; TRBD2 is a possible D gene (5 bases). The CDR3 covers 18 residues. Germline CDR1 MGHDK, CDR2 SYGVNS. Trimming pared 4 bases from V and 3 bases from J, leaving 25 bases between. The CDR3 loop reads CASSGSPVGTPRDYEQYF. In DNA, the CDR3 is TGTGCCAGCAGTGGATCCCCGGTGGGAACTCCTCGGGACTACGAGCAGTACTTC.

This chain links TRBV6-1 with TRBJ1-2; a weak D match, TRBD1 (5 bases). The CDR3 sequence is 14 residues long. V was cut by 4 bases and J by 8 bases, with 17 bases left in between. Germline values: CDR1 MNHNS, CDR2 SASEGT. The CDR3 coding sequence is TGTGCCAGCAGTGCGGGGCGGGCCTTGAGCGGCTACACCTTC. Its protein product is CASSAGRALSGYTF.

This clonotype has a handful of counts. The V and J genes are TRBV12-3 or TRBV12-4 and TRBJ2-7; 7 bases agree with TRBD2. This CDR3 is 14 amino acids long. V was pared by 6 bases and J by 6 bases, with 11 bases of the junction left unmatched. CDR3 in amino acids: CASSPASGNSEQYF. The CDR3 region has the DNA TGTGCCAGCAGCCCGGCGAGCGGGAACAGCGAGCAGTACTTC.